Following are 27 T cell receptor beta chains from one sample sequenced in a study of blood T cell dynamics during melanoma immunotherapy. Repertoires were generated with immunoSEQ multiplex PCR, while TCRdb's copy carries only in-frame clones and drops some. Of 10,000 to 15,000 clones detected, roughly 86% appear once; the ten largest clones hold roughly 4%. Sample time point: pre-treatment baseline. The sequences come from blood, collected from a patient treated with checkpoint blockade. The receptors were sampled from a human donor with melanoma.

This chain connects TRBV9 to TRBJ2-2; no clear D. Germline CDR1 and CDR2: SGDLS and YYNGEE. The CDR3 is 13 amino acids. V was pared by 7 bases and J by 0 bases, with 7 bases between. The DNA for the CDR3 is TGTGCCAGCCGGCGGACGAACACCGGGGAGCTGTTTTTT. It translates to CASRRTNTGELFF.

This chain joins TRBV4-1 and TRBJ1-5, with a weak D call TRBD1 (5 bases). The CDR3 contains 15 residues. CDR1 and CDR2 (germline): MGHRA, YSYEKL. Trimming shortened V by 2 bases and J by 1 base, and 9 bases separated the two germline ends. CDR3 in DNA: TGCGCCAGCAGCCAATTCCGGGACAGCAATCAGCCCCAGCATTTT. It is translated as CASSQFRDSNQPQHF.

The chain employs TRBV18 and TRBJ2-7, with 12 nucleotides matching TRBD2. CDR3 size: 22 residues. Per germline, CDR1 KGHSH and CDR2 LQKENI. The J segment lost 0 bases and the V segment lost 3 bases, leaving 21 bases of the junction unmatched. In DNA, the CDR3 is TGTGCCAGCTCACCTATACACGGCGTGGGACTAGCGGGCTTTGGGGCCTCCTACGAGCAGTACTTC. This translates into CASSPIHGVGLAGFGASYEQYF.

The table lists this clone with a count of one. The rearrangement joins TRBV11-2 to TRBJ2-7, with 8 bases aligning to TRBD1. V trimming: 3 bases; J trimming: 5 bases; junction bases outside the gene matches: 6. The V gene's germline CDR1 is SGHAT and CDR2 FQNNGV. CDR3 length equals 14 residues. The CDR3 DNA reads TGTGCCAGCAGCTTGCCGGGACAGGTGAACGAGCAGTACTTC. Residues: CASSLPGQVNEQYF.

The chain carries TRBV7-2 and TRBJ2-7, with 7 bases that match TRBD2. The CDR3 has 16 amino acids. CDR1 and CDR2 (germline): SGHTA, FQGNSA. V lost 1 base, J lost 4 bases, and 10 bases stayed unmatched. CDR3: CASSLVGGRNSYEQYF. Here the CDR3 DNA reads TGTGCCAGCAGCTTAGTGGGAGGGAGGAATTCGTACGAGCAGTACTTC.

The chain couples TRBV5-5 to TRBJ2-7; 8 bases agree with TRBD1. CDR3 size: 14 residues. The V segment lost 3 bases and the J segment 6 bases; nucleotides outside the gene matches: 8. Germline V gives CDR1 SGHKS, CDR2 YYEKEE (reference sequence). Here the CDR3 reads CASSSWTGSGEQYF. The CDR3 DNA reads TGTGCCAGCAGCTCGTGGACAGGGTCCGGCGAGCAGTACTTC.

The chain carries TRBV19 and TRBJ2-3, with D perhaps being TRBD1 or TRBD2 (5 bases each). The CDR3 runs 17 residues. In germline, CDR1 is LNHDA, CDR2 SQIVND (reference sequence). The V end was cut by 8 bases, the J end by 0 bases, with 21 bases between. The DNA of the CDR3 is TGTGCCAGTCGAGCAGGATCCGGGACCCTGAGCACAGATACGCAGTATTTT. Translated: CASRAGSGTLSTDTQYF. The whole variable domain, remainder taken from reference TRBV19 and TRBJ2-3, is DGGITQSPKYLFRKEGQNVTLSCEQNLNHDAMYWYRQDPGQGLRLIYYSQIVNDFQKGDIAEGYSVSREKKESFPLTVTSAQKNPTAFYLCASRAGSGTLSTDTQYFGPGTRLTVL.

This chain uses TRBV5-8 with TRBJ1-6; the D is unclear. Trimming shortened V by 5 bases and J by 9 bases, and 18 bases separated the two germline ends. The CDR3 is 15 amino acids. The germline V gene encodes CDR1 SGHTS and CDR2 YDEGEE. This CDR3 is CASSSAEELGSPLHF. The CDR3 nucleotides read TGTGCCAGCAGTTCGGCGGAGGAATTGGGTTCACCCCTCCACTTT.

A single count supports this clone. This chain joins TRBV4-1 and TRBJ1-1, with 10 bases that match TRBD1. J gave up 5 bases and V 3 bases, and 18 bases lay outside the gene matches. Germline V gives CDR1 MGHRA, CDR2 YSYEKL. The CDR3 has 19 amino acids. The CDR3 is CASSHRAGTGALRGTEAFF. The CDR3 DNA reads as TGCGCCAGCAGCCACAGGGCCGGGACAGGGGCCCTAAGGGGAACTGAAGCTTTCTTT.

The rearrangement joins TRBV2 to TRBJ2-5; the D gene is possibly TRBD2 (5 bases). CDR1 SNHLY and CDR2 FYNNEI come from the germline V gene. The CDR3 has 14 amino acids. The germline V and J ends were trimmed by 2 bases and 5 bases, with 12 bases remaining between them. CDR3 coding DNA: TGTGCCAGCAGTGAATTTGCGGGTCACGAGACCCAGTACTTC. Its translation is CASSEFAGHETQYF.

The chain combines TRBV11-2 with TRBJ1-2; perhaps TRBD1 as D (6 bases). The CDR3 is 15 residues long. Germline V gene data show CDR1 as SGHAT and CDR2 as FQNNGV. V lost 4 bases and J 4 bases, leaving 16 bases between the germline ends. The CDR3 spells CASSSMDRPGYGYTF. DNA for the CDR3: TGTGCCAGCAGCTCCATGGACAGACCGGGCTATGGCTACACCTTC.

The J gene is TRBJ2-7, the V gene TRBV29-1, with D perhaps matching TRBD2 (5 bases). Trimming shortened V by 2 bases and J by 2 bases, and 10 bases separated the two germline ends. The V gene's germline CDR1 is SQVTM and CDR2 ANQGSEA. The CDR3 sequence is 13 residues long. The DNA for the CDR3 is TGCAGCGTTGAAACGGAGGTCCCCTACGAGCAGTACTTC. This translates into CSVETEVPYEQYF.

This chain connects TRBV6-5 to TRBJ1-2, with 7 bases matching TRBD1. V dropped 5 bases and J dropped 6; count of bases not matched to a gene: 6. CDR1 and CDR2 from the germline V gene are MNHEY and SVGAGI. The CDR3 spans 13 residues. This CDR3 is CASSPQGTNGYTF. In DNA, the CDR3 is TGTGCCAGCAGTCCACAGGGGACGAATGGCTACACCTTC.

The rearrangement joins TRBV5-1 to TRBJ1-1; TRBD1 is a possible D gene (6 bases). Between the trimmed V and J ends, which lost 2 bases and 5 bases, there was a span of 16 bases. The germline V gene encodes CDR1 SGHRS and CDR2 YFSETQ. The CDR3 consists of 15 residues. The CDR3 DNA reads as TGCGCCAGCAGCTTCGACCCCAGCCAGGGGACTGAAGCTTTCTTT. Protein product: CASSFDPSQGTEAFF.

V usage is TRBV14 and J usage is TRBJ1-5, with TRBD1 as a possible D gene (6 bases). V shed 3 bases and J shed 2 bases, with 20 bases lying between them. Per the germline V gene, CDR1 is SGHDN and CDR2 is FVKESK. CDR3 size: 18 residues. The CDR3 DNA reads as TGTGCCAGCAGCCAGCCCTCACAGGGTCGGACGGGCAATCAGCCCCAGCATTTT. This encodes CASSQPSQGRTGNQPQHF.

The rearrangement uses TRBV7-9 and TRBJ1-2; TRBD1 matches 7 bases. V gave up 6 bases and J gave up 1 base; unmatched junction bases: 8. Germline-derived CDR1 and CDR2 are SEHNR and FQNEAQ (reference sequence). This CDR3 has 15 amino acids. CDR3 nucleotides: TGTGCCAGCAGTACCAGACAGGGTAGTAACTATGGCTACACCTTC. This sequence encodes CASSTRQGSNYGYTF.

The chain has TRBV5-4 and TRBJ2-3, with a possible D match to TRBD2 (6 bases). This CDR3 has 15 residues. The germline gives CDR1 SGHNT, CDR2 YYREEE (reference sequence). Trimming removed 0 bases from V and 2 bases from J, with 10 bases in between. CDR3 amino acids: CASSLVLAVTDTQYF. DNA of the CDR3: TGTGCCAGCAGCTTGGTTTTAGCGGTCACAGATACGCAGTATTTT.

The gene calls are TRBV19 and TRBJ2-5; possible D gene TRBD1, 6 bases. V lost 4 bases and J lost 5, with 17 bases in between. In germline, CDR1 is LNHDA, CDR2 SQIVND (reference sequence). The CDR3 has 15 amino acids. CDR3 DNA: TGTGCCAGTAGTAGCCTCCAGGGGTTTGGGGAGACCCAGTACTTC. It codes for CASSSLQGFGETQYF.

This sequence joins TRBV28 and TRBJ2-7; D is possibly TRBD1 (5 bases). This CDR3 has 15 amino acids. The V gene's germline CDR1 is MDHEN and CDR2 SYDVKM. The ends were cut back, 7 bases at V and 3 bases at J, with 19 bases in the middle. CDR3 sequence (DNA): TGTGCCAGCATTGGGGCCGACGATGATTTCTACGAGCAGTACTTC. Encoded protein: CASIGADDDFYEQYF. The full variable domain, its missing parts supplied by reference TRBV28 and TRBJ2-7, is DVKVTQSSRYLVKRTGEKVFLECVQDMDHENMFWYRQDPGLGLRLIYFSYDVKMKEKGDIPEGYSVSREKKERFSLILESASTNQTSMYLCASIGADDDFYEQYFGPGTRLTVT.

Only a few counts were recorded for this clone. The V and J genes are TRBV7-9 and TRBJ1-5, with no clear D. The V end lost 1 base, the J end lost 0 bases, and 4 bases lay between the germline ends. The germline V gene has CDR1 SEHNR and CDR2 FQNEAQ (reference sequence). The CDR3 is 14 amino acids. CDR3 bases: TGTGCCAGCAGCTTAGTTGATAGCAATCAGCCCCAGCATTTT. Protein sequence: CASSLVDSNQPQHF.

The chain couples TRBV11-2 to TRBJ2-1, with 7 bases that match TRBD2. The CDR3 is made up of 17 amino acids. Germline assignment: CDR1 SGHAT and CDR2 FQNNGV. V trimming: 1 base; J trimming: 8 bases; junction bases outside the gene matches: 14. In DNA form, the CDR3 reads TGTGCCAGCAGCTTAGGAAGGTGGGAGGGCCGGGGAGATGAGCAGTTCTTC. Its protein product is CASSLGRWEGRGDEQFF.

There are a few counts of this clone. This rearrangement joins TRBV27 to TRBJ1-6; D unresolved. The CDR3 is 15 residues long. V lost 11 bases and J 7 bases, leaving 21 bases between the germline ends. Germline values: CDR1 MNHEY, CDR2 SMNVEV (reference sequence). The DNA of the CDR3 is TGTGCCGCAGGAACCCCTGGGCGGATGAATTCACCCCTCCACTTT. It translates to CAAGTPGRMNSPLHF.

The chain employs TRBV5-1 and TRBJ2-1, with D tentatively TRBD2 (8 bases). The CDR3 covers 16 residues. V was shortened by 8 bases and J by 0 bases, with 18 bases between the two germline ends. The germline V gene encodes CDR1 SGHRS and CDR2 YFSETQ. For the CDR3, the DNA is TGCGCCAGTAAGGGGGCGAGCGGGAGCTCCTACAATGAGCAGTTCTTC. Protein sequence: CASKGASGSSYNEQFF.

The chain carries TRBV5-8 and TRBJ2-3; TRBD2 aligns across 13 bases. Germline V gene data show CDR1 as SGHTS and CDR2 as YDEGEE. The CDR3 sequence is 15 residues long. V lost 4 bases to trimming and J lost 6 bases; unmatched junction nucleotides: 5. The CDR3 region is CASSVGLAGRDTQYF. CDR3 bases: TGTGCCAGCAGCGTGGGACTAGCGGGGCGTGATACGCAGTATTTT. The whole variable domain, remainder taken from reference TRBV5-8 and TRBJ2-3, is EAGVTQSPTHLIKTRGQQATLRCSPISGHTSVYWYQQALGLGLQFLLWYDEGEERNRGNFPPRFSGRQFPNYSSELNVNALELEDSALYLCASSVGLAGRDTQYFGPGTRLTVL.

The rearrangement links TRBV4-1 to TRBJ2-1; TRBD2 aligns across 9 bases. V gave up 1 base and J gave up 5 bases; unmatched junction bases: 6. Germline V CDR1 and CDR2: MGHRA, YSYEKL. The CDR3 extends over 16 amino acids. The CDR3 spells CASSQVAGVLDNEQFF. The CDR3 DNA is TGCGCCAGCAGCCAAGTAGCGGGAGTATTGGACAATGAGCAGTTCTTC.

The rearrangement uses TRBV6-5 and TRBJ2-7; 10 nucleotides line up with TRBD2. CDR1 MNHEY and CDR2 SVGAGI come from the germline V gene. The V segment lost 2 bases and the J segment 2 bases; nucleotides outside the gene matches: 6. This CDR3 spans 16 amino acids. CDR3 amino acids: CASSYLASGGTYEQYF. The CDR3 DNA follows: TGTGCCAGCAGTTACCTGGCTAGCGGGGGAACCTACGAGCAGTACTTC.

This sequence joins TRBV5-8 and TRBJ2-3; D possibly corresponds to TRBD2 (6 bases). The V and J ends lost 1 base and 11 bases respectively, with 14 bases between them. Germline V gene sequence: CDR1 SGHTS, CDR2 YDEGEE. The CDR3 loop spans 13 amino acids. As DNA, the CDR3 is TGTGCCAGCAGCTTGTCTACGCGGGGTAAGCAGTATTTT. As protein: CASSLSTRGKQYF. Based on the CDR3 plus reference TRBV5-8 and TRBJ2-3, the full variable domain is EAGVTQSPTHLIKTRGQQATLRCSPISGHTSVYWYQQALGLGLQFLLWYDEGEERNRGNFPPRFSGRQFPNYSSELNVNALELEDSALYLCASSLSTRGKQYFGPGTRLTVL.